This T cell receptor beta chain emerged from a study of control samples from healthy donors and cancer patients. Germline V lookup: CDR1 SGHRS, CDR2 YFSETQ. This CDR3 has 17 amino acids. Trimming left V 4 bases short and J 3 bases short, with 19 bases between. TCRdb's table, derived via immunoSEQ multiplex PCR, lists solely in-frame clones and lacks some. Of 200,000 to 250,000 clones listed, about 94% are singletons. This clonotype was obtained from a middle-aged man in good health. The sequenced sample was blood. The J gene is TRBJ2-2, the V gene TRBV5-1; weak D call: TRBD2 (7 bases). CDR3 bases: TGCGCCAGCAGCCGGGACTACACCAGGGGCGACACCGGGGAGCTGTTTTTT. This codes for CASSRDYTRGDTGELFF.